This TCR beta chain came from a study of T cells in tuberculosis (dated by TCRdb to the late 2010s). Context from the whole study: To characterize T cells specific for the mycobacterial lipid antigen glucose monomycolate (GMM), the study used CD1B tetramers together with high-throughput TCR immunosequencing. With approximately ten people per group, a South African clinical cohort compared IGRA-negative adolescents, IGRA-positive adolescents with latent tuberculosis, and adults with active tuberculosis. PBMC from active tuberculosis patients were archived either before standard anti-tuberculosis treatment began or within 7 days of the start of that treatment. Study-level results and caveats: An accuracy of approximately 87% (AUROC roughly 0.9) was reached by a classifier using the diverse GMM-specific repertoire, compared with more than 65% accuracy when GEM motif frequencies were used. Shorter CDR3-alpha lengths in active tuberculosis patients partly drove the smaller NN-distances, and the TCR-beta difference was not statistically significant. Compared with IGRA-negative controls, TCR-alpha repertoires from active tuberculosis had smaller mean NN-distances to GMM-specific TCRs, which suggests that these TCRs underwent clonal expansion. Clinical samples were chosen by availability of cryopreserved specimens, and active tuberculosis cases were adults while controls were adolescents.

The time point label here, explained by the study, means: new active TB diagnosis, blood taken before or within 7 days of starting treatment. Active tuberculosis patients were HIV-seronegative South African adults aged 18 years or older with a new diagnosis. Confirmation of active tuberculosis came from positive sputum smear microscopy and/or a positive M. tuberculosis culture. Immunosequencing of unsorted cryopreserved PBMC covered, on average, around 100,000 T cells per clinical donor. The immunoSEQ multiplex PCR assay was used to generate TCR libraries, with TCR-beta and/or TCR-alpha/delta assays applied to each sample. The Illumina high-throughput platform was used to sequence the amplified TCR libraries. As for the authors' bioinformatics: Clustering and dimensionality reduction relied on pairwise TCRdist distances among GMM-specific receptors from T cells that were either sorted ex vivo or expanded in vitro. Each clinical repertoire was assigned a mean NN-distance score, defined as the average TCRdist to the nearest 10% of tetramer-positive reference sequences. GEM TCR motif frequency was calculated as the fraction of unique TCRs that matched known GEM sequences in V/J usage and CDR3 length. Active tuberculosis was classified by linear discriminant analysis with leave-one-out cross-validation, implemented in scikit-learn. TCRdb retrieved this table from immuneACCESS and kept in-frame rearrangements only. Not all clones are present; in checked studies, unresolved V genes account for under half, and no reason is known for the remainder. V, J and clone size are those of that table, while D and trimming were read from the DNA. This sample lists 30,000 to 40,000 clones; roughly 93% were detected once. The top ten constitute about an eighth of the sample.

Via the germline V gene, CDR1 is MNHEY and CDR2 SVGAGI. Here V drops 2 bases and J drops 8 bases, and the junction holds 2 bases not matched to any gene. The CDR3 contains 12 residues, cysteine and phenylalanine counted. Only the CDR3 part of the read is kept: 36 bases, read in frame from the first base. In this sample, this clone turned up once. Its antigen is still unknown. No per-base quality is available; no much larger clone lies one base away. Recombination connected TRBV6-5 to TRBJ1-1, and TRBD1 aligns with 7 junction nucleotides. The source material was PBMCs, sampled at tuberculosis diagnosis. This sequence originates from an adult with tuberculosis. The sequenced DNA is TGTGCCAGCAGTTACCGAGGGGGCGAAGCTTTCTTT. The resulting protein is CASSYRGGEAFF.